This T cell receptor (beta chain) derives from a study of T cells in tuberculosis. Latent tuberculosis screening used tuberculin skin test and IGRA at entry. On average around 100,000 T cells per donor were immunosequenced. Germline loops: CDR1 SGHRS, CDR2 YFSETQ. V was clipped by 4 bases and J by 3 bases; unmatched bases: 6. CDR3 size: 15 residues. The repertoire was sequenced with immunoSEQ multiplex PCR; TCRdb's copy has only in-frame clones and lacks some. Of around 30,000 clones in the sample, 85% to 90% were seen once. Specimen: PBMCs. The sequence derives from a donor aged 10 to 29 with latent tuberculosis or without tuberculosis infection. V is TRBV5-1 and J is TRBJ2-3; 9 bases match TRBD1. CDR3 protein: CASSVDRGVTDTQYF. In DNA, the CDR3 is TGCGCCAGCAGCGTAGACAGGGGGGTGACAGATACGCAGTATTTT.